A selection of T cell receptor beta chains follows, all from one sample in a study of lymphopenia after photon versus proton radiotherapy. Profiled with immunoSEQ multiplex PCR; TCRdb holds only in-frame clones, not every one. The sample gives about 25,000 clones, 87% of which show up once; 15% to 20% is in the top ten. The sequencing here drew on peripheral blood, taken from a patient treated with photon-based radiotherapy. The receptor source for this set is a man aged 50-60 years with gastric cancer. Both conserved end residues are part of each CDR3. The order of the fields is D gene, J gene, V gene, clone size, CDR3 protein, CDR3 DNA. The D gene is left open where the match is weak. The size of a clone is reported for some rows only, either as once, few or many, or as a class for expanded clones.

- | TRBJ2-5 | TRBV15 | - | CATSRGRARIQKTQYF | TGTGCCACCAGCAGAGGTCGAGCGCGGATCCAAAAGACCCAGTACTTC
- | TRBJ1-1 | TRBV29-1 | - | CIGRGYTEAFF | TGCATTGGACGGGGTTACACTGAAGCTTTCTTT
TRBD1 | TRBJ2-3 | TRBV19 | - | CATTLSGDRADTQYF | TGTGCCACCACATTGAGCGGGGACAGGGCTGATACGCAGTATTTT
TRBD1 | TRBJ2-3 | TRBV5-4 | - | CASSLLTGATTDTQYF | TGTGCCAGCAGCCTGCTTACAGGGGCAACCACAGATACGCAGTATTTT
TRBD1 | TRBJ2-1 | TRBV10-1 | - | CATGTGVVGEQFF | TGCGCCACCGGGACAGGGGTGGTCGGGGAGCAGTTCTTC
- | TRBJ1-1 | TRBV12-5 | - | CASGLTPDGQSGTTEAFF | TGTGCTAGTGGTTTGACCCCGGATGGACAATCAGGGACCACTGAAGCTTTCTTT
TRBD1 | TRBJ2-2 | TRBV19 | few | CASGQAGELFF | TGTGCCAGCGGACAGGCCGGGGAGCTGTTTTTT
- | TRBJ1-6 | TRBV11-2 | - | CASSLDLPDSPLHF | TGTGCCAGCAGCTTAGATCTCCCAGATTCACCCCTCCACTTT
- | TRBJ2-5 | TRBV7-8 | - | CASSEGVKETQYF | TGTGCCAGCAGCGAAGGGGTGAAAGAGACCCAGTACTTC
- | TRBJ2-7 | TRBV30 | once | CAWSADRGGGPYEQYF | TGTGCCTGGAGTGCCGACAGGGGCGGGGGGCCCTACGAGCAGTACTTC
TRBD1 | TRBJ1-5 | TRBV19 | - | CASSMVPDRVLQPQHF | TGTGCCAGTAGTATGGTTCCGGACAGGGTCCTGCAGCCCCAGCATTTT
- | TRBJ1-5 | TRBV6-1 | - | CASSQAGKQPQHF | TGTGCCAGCAGTCAGGCAGGAAAACAGCCCCAGCATTTT
- | TRBJ1-1 | TRBV2 | - | CASSGDPNTEAFF | TGTGCCAGCAGCGGGGATCCGAACACTGAAGCTTTCTTT
- | TRBJ2-7 | TRBV5-6 | - | CASSLGGYEQYF | TGTGCCAGCAGCTTGGGGGGATACGAGCAGTACTTC
TRBD1 | TRBJ2-1 | TRBV19 | - | CASRPPGGYNEQFF | TGTGCCAGTAGACCGCCAGGGGGCTACAATGAGCAGTTCTTC
TRBD1 | TRBJ2-3 | TRBV10-3 | - | CATGTGGTDTQYF | TGTGCCACCGGGACAGGGGGCACAGATACGCAGTATTTT
- | TRBJ2-1 | TRBV6-1 | once | CASQPSLYEQFF | TGTGCCAGCCAACCGTCTCTCTATGAGCAGTTCTTC
TRBD1 | TRBJ1-2 | TRBV5-6 | - | CASSPDRVNYGYTF | TGTGCCAGCAGCCCAGACAGGGTAAACTATGGCTACACCTTC
TRBD1 | TRBJ1-1 | TRBV19 | - | CASSRTGGTEAFF | TGTGCCAGTAGTAGGACAGGGGGCACTGAAGCTTTCTTT
- | TRBJ2-5 | TRBV4-1 | - | CASTKGPAQETQYF | TGCGCCAGTACTAAAGGCCCGGCGCAAGAGACCCAGTACTTC
TRBD1 | TRBJ2-6 | TRBV6-1 | few | CASSVTGDGANVLTF | TGTGCCAGCAGCGTTACAGGGGATGGGGCCAACGTCCTGACTTTC
TRBD2 | TRBJ2-3 | TRBV9 | - | CASSRTSGTTDTQYF | TGTGCCAGCAGCCGGACTAGCGGTACCACAGATACGCAGTATTTT
- | TRBJ1-2 | TRBV9 | - | CASSEGIGGYTF | TGTGCCAGCAGCGAAGGTATAGGCGGCTACACCTTC
- | TRBJ2-5 | TRBV5-6 | - | CAGRTLVEETQYF | TGTGCTGGGAGGACACTAGTTGAAGAGACCCAGTACTTC
- | TRBJ1-4 | TRBV19 | - | CASDAGQRTTNEKLFF | TGTGCCAGTGACGCTGGGCAGCGTACAACTAATGAAAAACTGTTTTTT
- | TRBJ2-3 | TRBV11-2 | - | CASSSPYRDRDTQYF | TGTGCCAGCAGCTCCCCCTACAGGGATAGGGATACGCAGTATTTT
- | TRBJ2-3 | TRBV10-1 | - | CASSDRRSQKDTQYF | TGCGCCAGCAGTGACCGTAGGAGCCAAAAAGATACGCAGTATTTT
- | TRBJ1-2 | TRBV19 | few | CASRQGHGYTF | TGTGCCAGTAGACAGGGTCACGGCTACACCTTC
- | TRBJ2-3 | TRBV6-4 | - | CASSDSPGGTDTQYF | TGTGCCAGCAGTGACTCCCCAGGGGGCACAGATACGCAGTATTTT
TRBD1 | TRBJ1-1 | TRBV7-2 | - | CASSFGQATEAFF | TGTGCCAGCAGCTTCGGACAGGCCACTGAAGCTTTCTTT
TRBD1 | TRBJ1-4 | TRBV2 | - | CASSEWSTGGYEKLFF | TGTGCCAGCAGTGAATGGTCCACAGGGGGTTATGAAAAACTGTTTTTT
- | TRBJ2-3 | TRBV7-7 | - | CASSLGLGGPTDTQYF | TGTGCCAGCAGCTTAGGTTTAGGGGGACCCACAGATACGCAGTATTTT
- | TRBJ1-1 | TRBV11-2 | - | CASSLDLAGGEAFF | TGTGCCAGCAGCTTAGACCTGGCAGGCGGGGAAGCTTTCTTT
- | TRBJ1-2 | TRBV10-3 | - | CAISESGGQGAGYTF | TGTGCCATCAGTGAGTCAGGTGGGCAGGGCGCGGGCTACACCTTC
- | TRBJ1-2 | TRBV6-1 | - | CASKSPGTYGYTF | TGTGCCAGCAAATCCCCAGGAACCTATGGCTACACCTTC
TRBD1 | TRBJ2-5 | TRBV10-1 | - | CASSDSGTGLQETQYF | TGCGCCAGCAGTGATTCCGGGACAGGCCTTCAAGAGACCCAGTACTTC
TRBD2 | TRBJ2-2 | TRBV6-4 | - | CASGQSGGDTGELFF | TGTGCCAGCGGGCAAAGCGGGGGCGACACCGGGGAGCTGTTTTTT
- | TRBJ1-5 | TRBV5-6 | once | CASSLGGGINQPQHF | TGTGCCAGCAGCTTGGGGGGTGGGATCAATCAGCCCCAGCATTTT
- | TRBJ1-2 | TRBV5-1 | - | CASSFKRGEDGYTF | TGCGCCAGCAGCTTCAAAAGGGGGGAAGATGGCTACACCTTC
- | TRBJ2-5 | TRBV5-5 | - | CASSVTGTVNQETQYF | TGTGCCAGCAGCGTAACCGGGACGGTAAATCAAGAGACCCAGTACTTC
- | TRBJ1-1 | TRBV30 | - | CAWRGIGIMNTEAFF | TGTGCCTGGAGAGGGATCGGAATCATGAACACTGAAGCTTTCTTT
- | TRBJ1-2 | TRBV2 | - | CASSETLSYGYTF | TGTGCCAGCAGTGAGACCCTAAGCTATGGCTACACCTTC
- | TRBJ2-3 | TRBV5-1 | - | CASSSPAVLGARAQYF | TGCGCCAGCAGCTCCCCGGCCGTCTTGGGGGCTCGGGCGCAGTATTTT
TRBD2 | TRBJ2-3 | TRBV19 | once | CASKRLAGGIDTQYF | TGTGCCAGCAAGAGACTAGCGGGGGGGATAGATACGCAGTATTTT
- | TRBJ2-7 | TRBV7-8 | - | CASSLGTDEQYF | TGTGCCAGCAGCTTAGGGACAGACGAGCAGTACTTC